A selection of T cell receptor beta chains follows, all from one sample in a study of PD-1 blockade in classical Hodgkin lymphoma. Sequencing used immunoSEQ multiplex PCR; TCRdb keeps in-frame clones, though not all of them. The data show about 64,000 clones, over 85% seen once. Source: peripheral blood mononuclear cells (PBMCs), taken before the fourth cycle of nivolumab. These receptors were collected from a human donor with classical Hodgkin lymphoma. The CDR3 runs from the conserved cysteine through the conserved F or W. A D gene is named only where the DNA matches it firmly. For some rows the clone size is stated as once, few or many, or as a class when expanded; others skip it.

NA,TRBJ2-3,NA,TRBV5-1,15,CASSPSAQSTDTQYF,TGCGCCAGCAGCCCTTCGGCCCAAAGCACAGATACGCAGTATTTT
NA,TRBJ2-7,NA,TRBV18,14,CASSPDSGNYEQYF,TGTGCCAGCTCACCAGATTCAGGGAACTACGAGCAGTACTTC
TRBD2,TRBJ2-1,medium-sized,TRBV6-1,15,CASKDLAGGDNEQFF,TGTGCCAGCAAAGACTTAGCGGGGGGCGACAATGAGCAGTTCTTC
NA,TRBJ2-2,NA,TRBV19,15,CASSTATANTGELFF,TGTGCCAGTAGTACCGCGACAGCTAACACCGGGGAGCTGTTTTTT
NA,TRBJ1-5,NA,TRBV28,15,CASSLLLGGNQPQHF,TGTGCCAGCAGTTTATTACTGGGAGGCAATCAGCCCCAGCATTTT
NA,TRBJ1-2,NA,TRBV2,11,CASRAGSGYTF,TGTGCCAGCAGAGCAGGATCTGGCTACACCTTC
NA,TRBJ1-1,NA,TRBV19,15,CASTAGENSGTEAFF,TGTGCCAGTACAGCGGGGGAGAATTCTGGGACTGAAGCTTTCTTT
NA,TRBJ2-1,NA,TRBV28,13,CASSSGAGNEQFF,TGTGCCAGCAGTTCCGGGGCGGGCAATGAGCAGTTCTTC
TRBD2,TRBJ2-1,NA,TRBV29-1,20,CSVEEQPGLAGGGSYNEQFF,TGCAGCGTTGAAGAACAACCGGGACTAGCGGGAGGGGGGTCCTACAATGAGCAGTTCTTC
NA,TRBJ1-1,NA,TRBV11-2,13,CASSGTVNTEAFF,TGTGCCAGCAGTGGGACGGTTAACACTGAAGCTTTCTTT
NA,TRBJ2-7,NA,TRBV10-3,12,CAISDGDYEQYF,TGTGCCATCAGTGACGGGGACTACGAGCAGTACTTC
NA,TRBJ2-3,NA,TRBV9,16,CASSPGQTIATDTQYF,TGTGCCAGCAGCCCGGGACAAACTATAGCCACAGATACGCAGTATTTT
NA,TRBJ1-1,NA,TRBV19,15,CASSNARETNTEAFF,TGTGCCAGTAGTAACGCCAGGGAAACGAACACTGAAGCTTTCTTT
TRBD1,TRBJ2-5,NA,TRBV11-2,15,CASSQDRGFGETQYF,TGTGCCAGCAGCCAGGACAGGGGATTCGGGGAGACCCAGTACTTC
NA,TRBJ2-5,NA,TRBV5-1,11,CASSPGTTQYF,TGCGCCAGCAGCCCCGGGACCACCCAGTACTTC
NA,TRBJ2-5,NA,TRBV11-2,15,CASSLFPGLQETQYF,TGTGCCAGCAGCTTATTTCCGGGACTCCAAGAGACCCAGTACTTC
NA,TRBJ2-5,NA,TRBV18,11,CASSLKETQYF,TGTGCCAGCTCACTCAAAGAGACCCAGTACTTC
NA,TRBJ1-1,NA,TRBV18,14,CASSPGVSETEAFF,TGTGCCAGCTCACCGGGGGTCAGTGAAACTGAAGCTTTCTTT
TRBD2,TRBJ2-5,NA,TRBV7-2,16,CASSPLGSGGRETQYF,TGTGCCAGCAGCCCATTAGGTAGCGGGGGGCGGGAGACCCAGTACTTC
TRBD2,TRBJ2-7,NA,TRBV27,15,CASSLGGERFDEQYF,TGTGCCAGCAGTTTGGGAGGGGAGCGGTTCGACGAGCAGTACTTC
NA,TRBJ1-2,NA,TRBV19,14,CASSIGGGTYGYTF,TGTGCCAGTAGTATCGGCGGCGGGACCTATGGCTACACCTTC
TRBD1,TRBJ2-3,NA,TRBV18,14,CASSWDRGTDTQYF,TGTGCCAGCTCCTGGGACAGAGGCACAGATACGCAGTATTTT
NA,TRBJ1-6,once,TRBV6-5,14,CASRDSIYNSPLHF,TGTGCCAGCAGGGACAGTATCTATAATTCACCCCTCCACTTT
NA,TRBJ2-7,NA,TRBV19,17,CASSPRDKTIRPYEQYF,TGTGCCAGTAGTCCACGGGACAAGACTATAAGACCCTACGAGCAGTACTTC
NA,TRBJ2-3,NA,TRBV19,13,CASSIPWGDTQYF,TGTGCCAGTAGTATCCCTTGGGGGGATACGCAGTATTTT
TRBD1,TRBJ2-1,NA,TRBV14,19,CASSQVGGRGTGDYNEQFF,TGTGCCAGCAGCCAAGTTGGTGGTCGTGGGACAGGGGACTACAATGAGCAGTTCTTC
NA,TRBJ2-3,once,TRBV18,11,CASSRTDTQYF,TGTGCCAGCTCACGCACAGATACGCAGTATTTT
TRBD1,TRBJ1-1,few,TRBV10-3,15,CAISESGTGFTEAFF,TGTGCCATCAGTGAGTCGGGGACAGGATTCACTGAAGCTTTCTTT
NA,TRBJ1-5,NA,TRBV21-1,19,CASSKGEDNPEYSNQPQHF,TGTGCCAGCAGCAAAGGGGAAGACAACCCGGAGTATAGCAATCAGCCCCAGCATTTT
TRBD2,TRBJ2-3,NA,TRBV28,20,CASSFHGTSGRAVDPDTQYF,TGTGCCAGCAGTTTTCACGGGACTAGCGGGAGGGCCGTCGACCCAGATACGCAGTATTTT
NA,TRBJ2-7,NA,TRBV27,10,CASGVNEQYF,TGTGCCAGCGGGGTGAACGAGCAGTACTTC
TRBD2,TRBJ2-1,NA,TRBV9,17,CASSVTSGQSSYNEQFF,TGTGCCAGCAGCGTAACTAGCGGACAGAGCTCCTACAATGAGCAGTTCTTC
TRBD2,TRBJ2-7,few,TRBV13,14,CASSNTLAGYEQYF,TGTGCCAGCAGCAATACCCTAGCGGGATACGAGCAGTACTTC
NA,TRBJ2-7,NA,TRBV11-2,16,CASSFPPGIMTYEQYF,TGTGCCAGCAGCTTCCCTCCCGGAATTATGACCTACGAGCAGTACTTC
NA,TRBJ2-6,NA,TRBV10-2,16,CASSEVYEAGANVLTF,TGCGCCAGCAGTGAGGTTTATGAAGCAGGGGCCAACGTCCTGACTTTC
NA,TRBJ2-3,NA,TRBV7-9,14,CASSQLGGTDTQYF,TGTGCCAGCAGCCAACTAGGAGGCACAGATACGCAGTATTTT
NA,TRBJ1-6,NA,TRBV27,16,CASSFVRSLNHSPLHF,TGTGCCAGCAGTTTTGTGCGGAGCTTAAACCATTCACCCCTCCACTTT
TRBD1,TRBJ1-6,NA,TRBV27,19,CASSFSSGRGRHRDSPLHF,TGTGCCAGCAGTTTTTCTTCCGGCAGGGGGCGCCATAGGGATTCACCCCTCCACTTT
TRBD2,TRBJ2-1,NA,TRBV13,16,CASSLPREGRYNEQFF,TGTGCCAGCAGCCTTCCGCGGGAGGGACGCTACAATGAGCAGTTCTTC
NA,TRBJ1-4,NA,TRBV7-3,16,CASSLDHYPANEKLFF,TGTGCCAGCAGCCTGGACCATTATCCTGCTAATGAAAAACTGTTTTTT
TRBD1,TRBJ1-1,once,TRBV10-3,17,CAISESGTGRGYTEAFF,TGTGCCATCAGTGAGTCCGGGACAGGGCGAGGGTACACTGAAGCTTTCTTT
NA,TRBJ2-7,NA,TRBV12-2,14,CASRMGPNSYEQYF,TGTGCAAGTCGCATGGGACCGAACTCCTACGAGCAGTACTTC
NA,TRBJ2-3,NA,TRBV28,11,CASSPGDTQYF,TGTGCCAGCAGTCCAGGAGATACGCAGTATTTT